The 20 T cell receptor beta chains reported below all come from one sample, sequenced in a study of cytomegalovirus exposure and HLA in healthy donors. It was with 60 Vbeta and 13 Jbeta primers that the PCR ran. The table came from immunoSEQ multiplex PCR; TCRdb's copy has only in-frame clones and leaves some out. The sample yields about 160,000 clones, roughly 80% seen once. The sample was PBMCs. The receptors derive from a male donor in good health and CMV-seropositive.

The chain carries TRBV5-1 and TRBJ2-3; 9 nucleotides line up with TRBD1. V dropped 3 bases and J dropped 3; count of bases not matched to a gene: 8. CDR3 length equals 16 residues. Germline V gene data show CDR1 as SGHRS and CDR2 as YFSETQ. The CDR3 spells CASSWGGQGRTDTQYF. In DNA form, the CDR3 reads TGCGCCAGCAGCTGGGGCGGACAGGGGCGGACAGATACGCAGTATTTT.

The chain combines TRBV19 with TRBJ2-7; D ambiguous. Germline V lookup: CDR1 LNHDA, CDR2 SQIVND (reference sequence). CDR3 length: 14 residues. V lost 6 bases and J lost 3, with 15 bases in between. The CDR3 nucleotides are TGTGCCAGTAGGCCCACCGGTCAATTCTACGAGCAGTACTTC. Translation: CASRPTGQFYEQYF.

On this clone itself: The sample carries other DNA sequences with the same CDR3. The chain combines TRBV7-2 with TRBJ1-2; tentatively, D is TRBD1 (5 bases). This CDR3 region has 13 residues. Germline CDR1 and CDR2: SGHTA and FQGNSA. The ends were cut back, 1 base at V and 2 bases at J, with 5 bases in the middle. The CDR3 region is CASSLGQNYGYTF. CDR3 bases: TGTGCCAGCAGCTTAGGACAGAACTATGGCTACACCTTC.

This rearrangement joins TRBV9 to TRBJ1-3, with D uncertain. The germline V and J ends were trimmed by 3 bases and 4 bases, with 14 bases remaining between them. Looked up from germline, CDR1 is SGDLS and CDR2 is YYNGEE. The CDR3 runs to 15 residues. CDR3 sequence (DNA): TGTGCCAGCAGCGCCGCTCGAGGTGGCGGAAACACCATATATTTT. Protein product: CASSAARGGGNTIYF.

For the CDR3, the DNA is TGTGCCAGCAACCGCGAGGGAGAGACCCAGTACTTC. Its translation is CASNREGETQYF. This chain joins TRBV2 and TRBJ2-5, with a weak D call TRBD2 (5 bases). The CDR3 extends over 12 amino acids. Germline V gene lookup returns CDR1 SNHLY and CDR2 FYNNEI. Trimming removed 7 bases at V and 4 bases at J, with 10 bases between.

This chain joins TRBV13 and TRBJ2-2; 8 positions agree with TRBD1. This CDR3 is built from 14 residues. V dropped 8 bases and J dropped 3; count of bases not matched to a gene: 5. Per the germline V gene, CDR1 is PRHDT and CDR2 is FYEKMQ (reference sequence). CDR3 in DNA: TGTGCCAGCGACAGGGGCATTGACACCGGGGAGCTGTTTTTT. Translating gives CASDRGIDTGELFF. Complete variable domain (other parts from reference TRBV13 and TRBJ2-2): AAGVIQSPRHLIKEKRETATLKCYPIPRHDTVYWYQQGPGQDPQFLISFYEKMQSDKGSIPDRFSAQQFSDYHSELNMSSLELGDSALYFCASDRGIDTGELFFGEGSRLTVL.

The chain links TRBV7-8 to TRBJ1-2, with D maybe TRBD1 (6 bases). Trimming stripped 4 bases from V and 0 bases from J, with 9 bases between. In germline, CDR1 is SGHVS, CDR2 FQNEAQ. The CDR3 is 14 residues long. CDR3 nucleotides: TGTGCCAGCAGCTGGGGACATACTAACTATGGCTACACCTTC. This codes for CASSWGHTNYGYTF.

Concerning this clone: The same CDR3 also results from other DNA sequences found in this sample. DNA for the CDR3: TGTGCCAGCAGCCCCCTTAGGGCAACCGGGACAGGGTCGGTTTACGAGCAGTACTTC. Encoded protein: CASSPLRATGTGSVYEQYF. The genes are TRBV11-2 and TRBJ2-7, with TRBD1 identical over 9 bases. The V segment lost 5 bases and the J segment 4 bases; nucleotides outside the gene matches: 21. Germline V lookup: CDR1 SGHAT, CDR2 FQNNGV. The CDR3 extends over 19 amino acids.

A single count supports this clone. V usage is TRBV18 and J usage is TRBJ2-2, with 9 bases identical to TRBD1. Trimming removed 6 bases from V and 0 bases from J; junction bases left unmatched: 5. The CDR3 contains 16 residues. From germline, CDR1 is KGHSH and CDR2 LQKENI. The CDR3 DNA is TGTGCCAGCTCCGAACAGGGGGCTTCGAACACCGGGGAGCTGTTTTTT. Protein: CASSEQGASNTGELFF.

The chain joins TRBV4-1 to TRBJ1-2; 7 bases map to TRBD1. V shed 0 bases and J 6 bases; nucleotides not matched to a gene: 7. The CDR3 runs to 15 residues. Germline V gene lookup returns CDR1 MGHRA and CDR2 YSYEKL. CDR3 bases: TGCGCCAGCAGCCAAGAGCCAGGGGGGACGCATGGCTACACCTTC. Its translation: CASSQEPGGTHGYTF.

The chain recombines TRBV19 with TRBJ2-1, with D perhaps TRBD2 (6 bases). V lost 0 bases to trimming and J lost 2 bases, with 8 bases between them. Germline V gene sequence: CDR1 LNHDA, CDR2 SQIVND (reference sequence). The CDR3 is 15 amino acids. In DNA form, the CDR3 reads TGTGCCAGTAGTATAGAGGAGGGCCCCTACAATGAGCAGTTCTTC. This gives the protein CASSIEEGPYNEQFF.

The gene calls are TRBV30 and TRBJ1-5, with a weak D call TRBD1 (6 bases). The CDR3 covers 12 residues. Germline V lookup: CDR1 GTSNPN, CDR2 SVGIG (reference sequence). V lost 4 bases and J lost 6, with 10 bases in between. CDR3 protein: CAWKGVGQPQHF. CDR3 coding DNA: TGTGCCTGGAAGGGGGTGGGTCAGCCCCAGCATTTT.

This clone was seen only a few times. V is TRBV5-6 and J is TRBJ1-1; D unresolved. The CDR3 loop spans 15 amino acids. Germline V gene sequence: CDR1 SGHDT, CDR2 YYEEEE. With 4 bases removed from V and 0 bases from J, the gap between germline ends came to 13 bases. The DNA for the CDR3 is TGTGCCAGCAGCCCCTCCTGGAGGATGAACACTGAAGCTTTCTTT. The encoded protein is CASSPSWRMNTEAFF.

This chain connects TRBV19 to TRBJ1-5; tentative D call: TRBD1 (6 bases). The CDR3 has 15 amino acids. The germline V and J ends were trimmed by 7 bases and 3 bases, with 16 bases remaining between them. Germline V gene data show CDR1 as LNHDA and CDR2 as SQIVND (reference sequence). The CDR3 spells CASTLGHSYNQPQHF. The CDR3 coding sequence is TGTGCCAGTACCTTGGGACACTCGTACAATCAGCCCCAGCATTTT.

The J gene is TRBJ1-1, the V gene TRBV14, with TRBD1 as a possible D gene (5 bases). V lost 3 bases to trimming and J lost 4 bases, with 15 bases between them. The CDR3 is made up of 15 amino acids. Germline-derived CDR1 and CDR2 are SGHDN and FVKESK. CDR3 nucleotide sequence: TGTGCCAGCAGCCATCCCAGGGCTTGGGGCACTGAAGCTTTCTTT. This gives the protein CASSHPRAWGTEAFF.

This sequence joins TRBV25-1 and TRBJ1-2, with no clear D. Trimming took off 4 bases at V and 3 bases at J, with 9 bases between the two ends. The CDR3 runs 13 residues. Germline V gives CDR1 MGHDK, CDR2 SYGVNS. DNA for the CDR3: TGTGCCAGCAGTGTAATGCTAGACTATGGCTACACCTTC. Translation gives CASSVMLDYGYTF.

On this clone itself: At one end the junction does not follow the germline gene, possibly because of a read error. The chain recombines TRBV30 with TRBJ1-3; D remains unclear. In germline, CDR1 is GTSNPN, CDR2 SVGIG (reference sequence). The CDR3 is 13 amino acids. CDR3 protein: CAWSERAGSTIYF. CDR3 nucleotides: TGTGCCTGGAGTGAGAGGGCTGGAAGCACCATATATTTT.

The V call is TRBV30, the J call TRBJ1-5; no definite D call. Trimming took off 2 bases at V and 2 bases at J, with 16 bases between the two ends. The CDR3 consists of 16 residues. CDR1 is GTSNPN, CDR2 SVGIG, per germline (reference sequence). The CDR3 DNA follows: TGTGCCTGGAGTTCTGGACTTAGGGATGGCAATCAGCCCCAGCATTTT. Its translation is CAWSSGLRDGNQPQHF.

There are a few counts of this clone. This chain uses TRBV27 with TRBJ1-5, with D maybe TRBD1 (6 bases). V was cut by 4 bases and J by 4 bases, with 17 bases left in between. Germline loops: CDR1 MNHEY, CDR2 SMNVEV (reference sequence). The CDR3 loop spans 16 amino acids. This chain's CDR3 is CASSSHGQTRNQPQHF. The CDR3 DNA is TGTGCCAGCAGTTCCCACGGACAGACCCGAAATCAGCCCCAGCATTTT.

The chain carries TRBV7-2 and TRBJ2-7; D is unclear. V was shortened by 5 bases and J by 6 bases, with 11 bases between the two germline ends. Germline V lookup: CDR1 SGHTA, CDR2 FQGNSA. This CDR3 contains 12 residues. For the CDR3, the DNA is TGTGCCAGCAGCCCCGAATACGGCGAGCAGTACTTC. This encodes CASSPEYGEQYF.